This TCR beta chain was obtained from a study of memory CD8 T cells in hepatitis C reinfection (dated by TCRdb to 2017 to 2019). Study-level background: Three donors spontaneously resolved two consecutive HCV infections, while two donors cleared a primary infection but became chronically infected after reinfection. Previously published longitudinal data on tetramer+ CD8 T cell frequency were used to select the peak reinfection time point. Participants who had resolved a prior HCV infection were followed every 3 months in the reinfection study. Peak reinfection samples were obtained 3 to 8 weeks after detection of reinfection. Five reinfection cases with stored pre-reinfection samples were identified between about 2009 and 2013. Across an HCV reinfection episode in a handful of donors, the study followed the TCR beta repertoire of virus-specific CD8 T cells over time. An HCV reinfection was defined as a positive HCV RNA test that came after two negative tests taken at least 60 days apart.

The time point label here, explained by the study, means: peak reinfection, 3 to 8 weeks after reinfection detection. TCR sequencing was performed on the sorted cells directly ex vivo, without any in vitro expansion beforehand. The donors, who were people who inject drugs, were enrolled in the Montreal Acute Hepatitis C Cohort Study (HEPCO) in Canada. Total naive CD8 T cells, sorted as viable CD3+ CD8+ CD45RO-, came from two donors at all three reinfection time points as controls. Before sorting, cryopreserved peripheral blood mononuclear cells were thawed and used as the source for purifying CD8 T cells. CD8 T cells were enriched by negative selection with the MACS CD8+ T cell Isolation Kit. A BD FACSAria II sorter with FACSDiva software was used for cell sorting, and FlowJo was used for data analysis. CDR1 and CDR2 were assigned from the germline V gene (reference sequence) as SEHNR and FQNEAQ. V is pruned by 1 base and J by 4 bases, leaving 3 bases of the junction without a gene match. Including the terminal cysteine and phenylalanine, the CDR3 comprises 14 residues. Of all the DNA, just the CDR3 is kept, 42 bases in frame from base 1.

Libraries were prepared through the immunoSEQ multiplex PCR assay. Genomic DNA was extracted from sorted cells, and the TCR beta V, D and J regions were sequenced by Adaptive Biotechnologies' automated high-throughput method. A two-step, bias-controlled multiplex PCR was used to amplify the CDR3 regions. Amplified TCR beta libraries were sequenced on an Illumina instrument. In the authors' own workflow: Demultiplexed reads were processed to lower amplification and sequencing bias, and the IMGT database was used to assign CDR3 sequences to gene families. Repertoire data were analyzed with ImmunoSEQ software version 2.0. Clonotype lists were filtered to remove out-of-frame sequences as well as sequences containing stop codons in the CDR3. Clonotypes with a frequency below 0.01% were excluded because such low-frequency clonotypes corresponded to less than one cell. Richness was calculated by dividing observed richness by input cell number, and evenness was calculated by dividing Shannon entropy by log observed richness. To measure repertoire diversity and how similar the repertoire was between time points, Simpson diversity and Morisita-Horn overlap indices were applied. Clonotypes were categorized as dominant (>1%), sub-dominant (0.5-0.99%), low abundance (0.1-0.49%) or lowest abundance (<0.1%). A germline index was calculated as total CDR3 length minus total nucleotide additions, divided by total CDR3 length. TCRdb took this table from immuneACCESS and kept in-frame rearrangements with V and J called. Such tables lack part of the clones; where checked against another copy, unresolved V genes explain under half of the gap, and the rest is unexplained. D and trimming were read from the DNA, whereas the V and J calls and clone size are those reported in that table. This sample is represented by around 47,000 clones; 88% of them were singletons. The top ten clones comprise approximately 1.2% of the sample.

As concerns this clone: Its recognized antigen is unknown. Base quality data are lacking; no much larger clone is found one base away.

General conclusions and limits of the study: Because only five donors were included, definitive conclusions about public clonotypes linked to secondary clearance could not be reached by the study.

The chain uses TRBV7-9 and TRBJ1-2, and TRBD1 matches 7 of the central bases. Material: naive CD8+ T cells sorted from blood. The cell subset or site label corresponds to: total naive CD8+CD45RO- T cells. The sequence was obtained from a young man with hepatitis C virus infection. This receptor has the CDR3 CASSLEGGGYGYTF. The nucleotides read TGTGCCAGCAGCTTAGAAGGGGGCGGCTATGGCTACACCTTC.